Each of the 29 T cell receptor beta chains below was sequenced from the same sample in a study of blood T cell repertoires in COVID-19. Only in-frame clones appear in the TCRdb table, and some are missing; sequencing was by immunoSEQ multiplex PCR. The sample contains 90,000 to 120,000 clones, 80% to 90% of which appear only once. Specimen: peripheral blood. These receptor sequences come from a man aged 50 to 60 with acute or convalescent COVID-19.

This chain connects TRBV4-1 to TRBJ2-1, with 8 nucleotides matching TRBD2. V shed 4 bases and J 7 bases; nucleotides not matched to a gene: 6. CDR1 MGHRA and CDR2 YSYEKL come from the germline V gene. The CDR3 is made up of 14 amino acids. CDR3 DNA sequence: TGCGCCAGCAGCCGGAGAGGGACTAGTAATGAGCAGTTCTTC. Its translation: CASSRRGTSNEQFF.

This sequence joins TRBV5-1 and TRBJ2-1; 10 bases map to TRBD1. Losses at the gene ends were 2 bases for V and 6 bases for J; bases not matched to a gene: 5. Germline V CDR1 and CDR2: SGHRS, YFSETQ. The length of the CDR3 is 15 residues. The CDR3 nucleotides are TGCGCCAGCAGCTTAGCAGACAGGGGGCCCAATGAGCAGTTCTTC. It codes for CASSLADRGPNEQFF.

The J gene is TRBJ1-1, the V gene TRBV7-9; no definite D call. CDR1 is SEHNR and CDR2 is FQNEAQ in the germline V gene (reference sequence). The CDR3 spans 15 residues. Trimming cost V 1 base and J 1 base, with 10 bases left between them. The CDR3 coding sequence is TGTGCCAGCAGCTTAGGCAGGATCAAGAACACTGAAGCTTTCTTT. It codes for CASSLGRIKNTEAFF.

J is TRBJ2-1 and V is TRBV9; D might be TRBD2 (6 bases). This CDR3 has 16 residues. Per the germline V gene, CDR1 is SGDLS and CDR2 is YYNGEE. V was trimmed by 1 base and J by 0 bases, leaving 11 bases between them. CDR3 protein: CASSVRESISYNEQFF. In DNA form, the CDR3 reads TGTGCCAGCAGCGTACGGGAGAGTATCTCCTACAATGAGCAGTTCTTC. Full variable domain (rest looked up from reference TRBV9 and TRBJ2-1): DSGVTQTPKHLITATGQRVTLRCSPRSGDLSVYWYQQSLDQGLQFLIQYYNGEERAKGNILERFSAQQFPDLHSELNLSSLELGDSALYFCASSVRESISYNEQFFGPGTRLTVL.

V is TRBV13 and J is TRBJ2-3; D not certain. Germline CDR1 PRHDT, CDR2 FYEKMQ (reference sequence). Trimming took 4 bases from V and 2 from J, leaving 4 bases between them. The CDR3 loop spans 12 amino acids. This CDR3 is CASSSFTDTQYF. CDR3 DNA sequence: TGTGCCAGCAGCTCTTTCACAGATACGCAGTATTTT.

The chain recombines TRBV12-5 with TRBJ1-1, with unresolved D. V was clipped by 1 base and J by 8 bases, with 8 bases between them. The CDR3 contains 12 residues. CDR1 LGHNT and CDR2 FRNRAP come from the germline V gene. The CDR3 sequence: CASGLGWSEAFF. The CDR3 DNA reads TGTGCTAGTGGTTTGGGGTGGAGCGAAGCTTTCTTT. The full variable domain, completed using reference TRBV12-5 and TRBJ1-1, is DARVTQTPRHKVTEMGQEVTMRCQPILGHNTVFWYRQTMMQGLELLAYFRNRAPLDDSGMPKDRFSAEMPDATLATLKIQPSEPRDSAVYFCASGLGWSEAFFGQGTRLTVV.

The V and J genes are TRBV3-1 (or the pseudogene TRBV3-2) and TRBJ2-2; D is uncertain. This CDR3 has 15 residues. Trimming took 2 bases from V and 0 from J, leaving 7 bases between them. CDR1 LGHDT and CDR2 YNNKEL come from the germline V gene (reference sequence). For the CDR3, the DNA is TGTGCCAGCAGCCAACTCAGTACGAACACCGGGGAGCTGTTTTTT. Amino acid sequence: CASSQLSTNTGELFF.

The V and J genes are TRBV15 and TRBJ2-1; D ambiguous. With 1 base removed from V and 9 bases from J, the gap between germline ends came to 10 bases. The germline V gene has CDR1 LNHNV and CDR2 YYDKDF (reference sequence). The CDR3 runs 13 residues. The CDR3 sequence is CATSRVDLTEQFF. CDR3 DNA: TGTGCCACCAGCAGAGTAGATCTAACTGAGCAGTTCTTC.

The rearrangement joins TRBV10-2 to TRBJ2-1; D might be TRBD2 (6 bases). The germline V and J ends were trimmed by 3 bases and 2 bases, with 11 bases remaining between them. This CDR3 contains 15 residues. Looked up from germline, CDR1 is WSHSY and CDR2 is SAAADI. Written as DNA, the CDR3 is TGCGCCAGCAGTGAATCAGGCGGGACCTACAATGAGCAGTTCTTC. Its translation: CASSESGGTYNEQFF.

CDR3 bases: TGTGCCAGCAGCCAAGGGTGGGGAGGCTATGGCCCTGAAGCTTTCTTT. As protein: CASSQGWGGYGPEAFF. The V and J genes are TRBV3-1 (or the pseudogene TRBV3-2) and TRBJ1-1; D not certain. Trimming removed 1 base from V and 6 bases from J, with 18 bases in between. Germline V gives CDR1 LGHDT, CDR2 YNNKEL (reference sequence). The CDR3 is made up of 16 amino acids.

V and J are TRBV29-1 and TRBJ2-1; D perhaps matches TRBD2 (6 bases). The CDR3 is 12 residues long. CDR1 is SQVTM and CDR2 is ANQGSEA in the germline V gene. V gave up 7 bases and J gave up 9 bases, with 16 bases separating them. The CDR3 spells CSDISGGSEQFF. CDR3 DNA sequence: TGCAGCGATATTTCCGGGGGAAGTGAGCAGTTCTTC.

The chain uses TRBV6-5 and TRBJ2-3; 7 nucleotides line up with TRBD2. In germline, CDR1 is MNHEY, CDR2 SVGAGI. This CDR3 contains 13 residues. V lost 5 bases and J lost 2; bases outside the gene matches: 1. The CDR3: CASSSGDTDTQYF. CDR3 nucleotide sequence: TGTGCCAGCAGTAGCGGGGACACAGATACGCAGTATTTT.

This chain links TRBV30 with TRBJ2-1; TRBD2 matches 9 bases. Looked up from germline, CDR1 is GTSNPN and CDR2 is SVGIG (reference sequence). CDR3 size: 14 residues. V shed 5 bases, J shed 6 bases, and the junction held 8 bases outside the gene matches. The CDR3 is CAWGRAGGGNEQFF. The CDR3, as DNA: TGTGCCTGGGGACGAGCGGGAGGCGGCAATGAGCAGTTCTTC.

The chain links TRBV6-2 or TRBV6-3 to TRBJ2-7; D call uncertain. The V gene's germline CDR1 is MNHEY and CDR2 SVGEGT. The CDR3 contains 15 residues. Trimming took 5 bases from V and 1 from J, leaving 15 bases between them. The CDR3 DNA reads TGTGCCAGCAGTGACCTGGGCGACATGTCCTACGAGCAGTACTTC. This encodes CASSDLGDMSYEQYF.

The chain joins TRBV18 to TRBJ2-5; 11 bases map to TRBD2. V trimming: 6 bases; J trimming: 0 bases; junction bases outside the gene matches: 6. The CDR3 spans 16 residues. Germline CDR1 KGHSH, CDR2 LQKENI. CDR3 nucleotide sequence: TGTGCCAGCTCCCCAATGGGACTAGCGGACCAAGAGACCCAGTACTTC. Amino acid sequence: CASSPMGLADQETQYF.

This rearrangement joins TRBV28 to TRBJ1-1; D is ambiguous. Germline loops: CDR1 MDHEN, CDR2 SYDVKM. The CDR3 loop spans 13 amino acids. V gave up 3 bases and J gave up 6 bases, with 11 bases separating them. The CDR3 DNA sequence: TGTGCCAGCAGTTTCGGAGGGTGGCCTGAAGCTTTCTTT. This translates into CASSFGGWPEAFF.

The rearrangement links TRBV11-2 to TRBJ2-1, with 12 bases fitting TRBD2. V shed 3 bases and J 9 bases; nucleotides not matched to a gene: 6. The germline gives CDR1 SGHAT, CDR2 FQNNGV. The CDR3 spans 15 residues. CDR3 sequence: CASSLLAGGPVEQFF. The CDR3 nucleotides are TGTGCCAGCAGCTTGCTAGCGGGAGGGCCGGTTGAGCAGTTCTTC.

V is TRBV6-1 and J is TRBJ1-1; perhaps TRBD1 as D (6 bases). The germline V gene has CDR1 MNHNS and CDR2 SASEGT. This CDR3 is 13 amino acids long. V was cut by 0 bases and J by 9 bases, with 11 bases left in between. In DNA, the CDR3 is TGTGCCAGCAGTGAAGCGGCTGGGACACAAGCTTTCTTT. Amino acids: CASSEAAGTQAFF.

The chain employs TRBV5-1 and TRBJ2-7, with a tentative D call TRBD2 (6 bases). V lost 0 bases and J 3 bases, leaving 19 bases between the germline ends. The CDR3 sequence is 17 residues long. Germline V gives CDR1 SGHRS, CDR2 YFSETQ. The CDR3: CASSLDGSVGIGYEQYF. As DNA, the CDR3 is TGCGCCAGCAGCTTGGACGGGAGTGTGGGGATAGGCTACGAGCAGTACTTC. Looking up the rest from reference TRBV5-1 and TRBJ2-7 gives the full variable domain: KAGVTQTPRYLIKTRGQQVTLSCSPISGHRSVSWYQQTPGQGLQFLFEYFSETQRNKGNFPGRFSGRQFSNSRSEMNVSTLELGDSALYLCASSLDGSVGIGYEQYFGPGTRLTVT.

The V call is TRBV2, the J call TRBJ2-6, with D perhaps matching TRBD2 (5 bases). Germline values: CDR1 SNHLY, CDR2 FYNNEI. V was cut by 6 bases and J by 1 base, with 13 bases left in between. CDR3 size: 16 residues. The CDR3, as DNA: TGTGCCAGCAGCCCAGACGGCGGGTCTGGGGCCAACGTCCTGACTTTC. It encodes CASSPDGGSGANVLTF.

The count of this clone is one. The rearrangement links TRBV28 to TRBJ1-2, with D perhaps TRBD1 (6 bases). The length of the CDR3 is 14 residues. The germline CDR1 and CDR2 sequences are MDHEN and SYDVKM. Deletions cut 5 bases from V and 1 base from J, with 11 bases between. CDR3 protein: CASSLNRVNYGYTF. The CDR3 DNA sequence: TGTGCCAGCAGTCTAAACAGGGTTAACTATGGCTACACCTTC.

This rearrangement joins TRBV7-8 to TRBJ2-2; D remains unclear. This CDR3 comprises 13 residues. Between the trimmed V and J ends, which lost 2 bases and 8 bases, there was a span of 9 bases. Looked up from germline, CDR1 is SGHVS and CDR2 is FQNEAQ. The CDR3 region is CASSLLTRGELFF. As DNA, the CDR3 is TGTGCCAGCAGCTTATTGACAAGGGGGGAGCTGTTTTTT.

This chain links TRBV11-2 with TRBJ2-1; weak D call: TRBD1 (6 bases). The V and J ends lost 3 bases and 1 base respectively, with 13 bases between them. Germline-derived CDR1 and CDR2 are SGHAT and FQNNGV. CDR3 length: 16 amino acids. The CDR3 DNA follows: TGTGCCAGCAGCTTGGGTGGAACAGGGTCCTACAATGAGCAGTTCTTC. Encoded protein: CASSLGGTGSYNEQFF.

The V gene is TRBV28, the J gene TRBJ1-5; no clear D. The V end lost 6 bases, the J end lost 2 bases, and 14 bases lay between the germline ends. CDR3 length: 15 amino acids. Germline CDR1 is MDHEN and CDR2 is SYDVKM. The CDR3 reads CASSVLAGGNQPQHF. DNA for the CDR3: TGTGCCAGCAGCGTCCTAGCGGGAGGCAATCAGCCCCAGCATTTT.

The CDR3 loop reads CASRRGTNTEAFF. CDR3 DNA sequence: TGTGCCAGCAGGAGGGGGACGAACACTGAAGCTTTCTTT. The genes are TRBV28 and TRBJ1-1; D is possibly TRBD1 (6 bases). This CDR3 spans 13 amino acids. Trimming removed 6 bases at V and 1 base at J, with 9 bases between. From germline, CDR1 is MDHEN and CDR2 SYDVKM.

The chain recombines TRBV7-9 with TRBJ2-1; a possible D gene is TRBD2 (6 bases). Germline CDR1 and CDR2: SEHNR and FQNEAQ (reference sequence). The length of the CDR3 is 14 residues. V was clipped by 5 bases and J by 4 bases, with 12 bases between them. The CDR3 DNA reads as TGTGCCAGCAGCCCGGAGGGCCGGTACAATGAGCAGTTCTTC. It specifies CASSPEGRYNEQFF.

The CDR3 DNA is TGTGCCAGCAGCGTTAGCGGGAGAGGGGATACGCAGTATTTT. This encodes CASSVSGRGDTQYF. The genes are TRBV9 and TRBJ2-3; TRBD2 aligns across 9 bases. Per germline, CDR1 SGDLS and CDR2 YYNGEE. Losses at the gene ends were 2 bases for V and 6 bases for J; bases not matched to a gene: 4. The CDR3 sequence is 14 residues long. Filled out from reference TRBV9 and TRBJ2-3, the complete variable domain reads DSGVTQTPKHLITATGQRVTLRCSPRSGDLSVYWYQQSLDQGLQFLIQYYNGEERAKGNILERFSAQQFPDLHSELNLSSLELGDSALYFCASSVSGRGDTQYFGPGTRLTVL.

This rearrangement joins TRBV27 to TRBJ2-4; D is perhaps TRBD2 (6 bases). Trimming took 5 bases from V and 7 from J, leaving 18 bases between them. This CDR3 has 15 residues. CDR1 is MNHEY and CDR2 is SMNVEV in the germline V gene (reference sequence). CDR3 nucleotides: TGTGCCAGCAGTCCGTGGGGACTTGTAGGGAACATTCAGTACTTC. It encodes CASSPWGLVGNIQYF.

A few counts support this clone. The gene calls are TRBV5-1 and TRBJ1-2, with D tentatively TRBD1 (6 bases). The V and J ends lost 4 bases and 7 bases respectively, with 17 bases between them. The CDR3 runs to 14 residues. Per germline, CDR1 SGHRS and CDR2 YFSETQ. CDR3 DNA sequence: TGCGCCAGCAGCCCTGCTTCACAGGGCGGTGGCTACACCTTC. It translates to CASSPASQGGGYTF.